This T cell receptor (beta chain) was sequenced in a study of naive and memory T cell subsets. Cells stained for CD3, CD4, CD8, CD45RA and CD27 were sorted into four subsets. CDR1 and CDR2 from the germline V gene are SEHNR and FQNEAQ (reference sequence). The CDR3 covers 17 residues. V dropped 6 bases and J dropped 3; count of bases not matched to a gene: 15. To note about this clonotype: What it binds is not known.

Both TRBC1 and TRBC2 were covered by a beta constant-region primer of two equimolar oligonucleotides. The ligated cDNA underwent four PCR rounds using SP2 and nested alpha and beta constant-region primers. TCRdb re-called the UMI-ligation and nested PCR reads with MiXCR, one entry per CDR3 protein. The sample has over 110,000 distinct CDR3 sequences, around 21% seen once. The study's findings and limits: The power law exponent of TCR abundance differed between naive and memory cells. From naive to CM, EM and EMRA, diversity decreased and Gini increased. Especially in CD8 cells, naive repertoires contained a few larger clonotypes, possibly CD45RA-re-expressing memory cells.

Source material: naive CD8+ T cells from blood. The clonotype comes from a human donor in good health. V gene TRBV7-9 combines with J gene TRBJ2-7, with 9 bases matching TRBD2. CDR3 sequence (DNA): TGTGCCAGCAGTTCGGGGTCGTCGCCTAGCGGGAACTACGAGCAGTACTTC. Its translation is CASSSGSSPSGNYEQYF.